This entry lists 25 T cell receptor beta chains sequenced from one sample in a study of CD8 T cell repertoires and HIV-1 epitope variants. These receptors lack a known antigen. Profiling relied on immunoSEQ multiplex PCR, and the TCRdb table lists in-frame clones only, not all of them. Of several thousand clones in the sample, 60% to 70% were seen once. The sequencing sample was made of cultured CD8+ T cells derived from PBMCs. Every receptor here comes from a male donor with HIV.

Concerning this clone: At one end, the junction sequence differs from germline, possibly due to a read error. The chain uses TRBV28 and TRBJ1-1; 8 bases are shared with TRBD1. Germline-derived CDR1 and CDR2 are MDHEN and SYDVKM. The CDR3 consists of 13 residues. CDR3 in DNA: TGTGTCAGCAGTCCCATTGGGACAGGAGAAGCTTTCTTT. Translated, it gives CVSSPIGTGEAFF.

The chain combines TRBV7-8 with TRBJ2-1, with 9 bases aligning to TRBD2. The germline V gene encodes CDR1 SGHVS and CDR2 FQNEAQ. The CDR3 loop spans 18 amino acids. V lost 1 base to trimming and J lost 6 bases; unmatched junction nucleotides: 13. DNA of the CDR3: TGTGCCAGCAGCTTAGACGGACTGGAGCGGGAGGATCCCAATGAGCAGTTCTTC. Amino acid sequence: CASSLDGLEREDPNEQFF. Full variable domain (remainder filled in from reference TRBV7-8 and TRBJ2-1): GAGVSQSPRYKVAKRGQDVALRCDPISGHVSLFWYQQALGQGPEFLTYFQNEAQLDKSGLPSDRFFAERPEGSVSTLKIQRTQQEDSAVYLCASSLDGLEREDPNEQFFGPGTRLTVL.

J is TRBJ2-7 and V is TRBV28, with D possibly being TRBD1 (5 bases). The CDR3 runs 13 residues. Germline lookup yields CDR1 MDHEN and CDR2 SYDVKM. V was shortened by 2 bases and J by 5 bases, with 10 bases between the two germline ends. The DNA for the CDR3 is TGTGCCAGCAGTTTAAGGGGTGGCGACGAGCAGTACTTC. It is translated as CASSLRGGDEQYF.

This clone is categorized as medium-sized. V usage is TRBV28 and J usage is TRBJ2-7; 8 nucleotides match TRBD2. V was pared by 5 bases and J by 6 bases, with 9 bases of the junction left unmatched. Germline-derived CDR1 and CDR2 are MDHEN and SYDVKM. The CDR3 contains 14 residues. CDR3 amino acids: CASSPEAGVSEQYF. Written as DNA, the CDR3 is TGTGCCAGCAGTCCGGAAGCGGGAGTAAGCGAGCAGTACTTC. Complete variable domain (other parts from reference TRBV28 and TRBJ2-7): DVKVTQSSRYLVKRTGEKVFLECVQDMDHENMFWYRQDPGLGLRLIYFSYDVKMKEKGDIPEGYSVSREKKERFSLILESASTNQTSMYLCASSPEAGVSEQYFGPGTRLTVT.

The sample holds one count of this clone. The chain combines TRBV9 with TRBJ1-2, with a possible D match to TRBD1 (6 bases). CDR3 length: 13 amino acids. From germline, CDR1 is SGDLS and CDR2 YYNGEE. V was pared by 4 bases and J by 5 bases, with 12 bases between. The CDR3 spells CASSPGQAYGYTF. The CDR3 region has the DNA TGTGCCAGCAGCCCGGGACAAGCGTATGGCTACACCTTC.

The chain recombines TRBV9 with TRBJ2-7; 10 bases are a match to TRBD1. This CDR3 has 14 amino acids. Germline V CDR1 and CDR2: SGDLS, YYNGEE. V was clipped by 6 bases and J by 6 bases; unmatched bases: 9. The CDR3 protein is CASTSTGQGREQYF. The CDR3 nucleotides are TGTGCCAGCACCAGTACGGGACAGGGGCGCGAGCAGTACTTC. The entire variable domain, with the rest obtained from reference TRBV9 and TRBJ2-7, is as follows: DSGVTQTPKHLITATGQRVTLRCSPRSGDLSVYWYQQSLDQGLQFLIQYYNGEERAKGNILERFSAQQFPDLHSELNLSSLELGDSALYFCASTSTGQGREQYFGPGTRLTVT.

The chain is built from TRBV10-3 and TRBJ2-1; TRBD1 matches at 9 bases. From germline, CDR1 is ENHRY and CDR2 SYGVKD. CDR3 length equals 17 residues. The junction had 18 bases not matched to a gene; V was cut back by 7 bases and J by 8 bases. CDR3 sequence: CAINRPGQGKGVDEQFF. The CDR3 DNA reads as TGTGCCATCAATCGACCGGGACAGGGAAAGGGAGTCGATGAGCAGTTCTTC.

This clone was observed a few times. The chain combines TRBV10-1 with TRBJ2-1; 12 positions match TRBD2. This CDR3 spans 19 amino acids. The V gene end was trimmed by 0 bases and the J gene end by 4 bases; junction bases not matched to a gene: 10. Germline V gene lookup returns CDR1 WNHNN and CDR2 SYGVQD (reference sequence). In DNA form, the CDR3 reads TGCGCCAGCAGTGAGTCTATCCGACTAGCGGGAGTGGAATACAATGAGCAGTTCTTC. Translating it yields CASSESIRLAGVEYNEQFF.

The gene calls are TRBV29-1 and TRBJ1-2; maybe TRBD1 (6 bases). Germline V gene lookup returns CDR1 SQVTM and CDR2 ANQGSEA. This CDR3 region has 12 residues. Trimming took off 7 bases at V and 3 bases at J, with 12 bases between the two ends. CDR3 sequence: CSGEGDDYGYTF. The CDR3 DNA is TGCAGCGGGGAGGGGGACGACTATGGCTACACCTTC.

This rearrangement joins TRBV11-2 to TRBJ2-7; D remains ambiguous. Trimming took 1 base from V and 0 from J, leaving 4 bases between them. Germline V gives CDR1 SGHAT, CDR2 FQNNGV. CDR3 size: 13 residues. The CDR3 bases are TGTGCCAGCAGCTTAGCCCCCTCCTACGAGCAGTACTTC. Translation: CASSLAPSYEQYF.

The J gene is TRBJ1-1, the V gene TRBV19; no reliable D call. Germline V gives CDR1 LNHDA, CDR2 SQIVND (reference sequence). Trimming removed 4 bases from V and 6 bases from J, with 12 bases in between. This CDR3 has 13 residues. CDR3 sequence (DNA): TGTGCCAGTAGTAGCCCAGAGGACGCTGAAGCTTTCTTT. Residues: CASSSPEDAEAFF.

The chain links TRBV27 to TRBJ2-1; D remains ambiguous. The V end was cut by 3 bases, the J end by 13 bases, with 16 bases between. This CDR3 comprises 13 residues. In germline, CDR1 is MNHEY, CDR2 SMNVEV (reference sequence). The CDR3: CASSFSIKGTQFF. The CDR3 nucleotides are TGTGCCAGCAGTTTTTCCATTAAGGGTACTCAGTTCTTC.

The V and J genes are TRBV5-1 and TRBJ2-1; the match to TRBD1 covers 8 bases. With 4 bases clipped from V and 2 bases from J, the junction kept 8 bases outside the gene matches. Germline CDR1 SGHRS, CDR2 YFSETQ. CDR3 length: 16 residues. This chain's CDR3 is CASSPPQDRAYNEQFF. CDR3 in DNA: TGCGCCAGCAGCCCACCCCAGGACAGGGCCTACAATGAGCAGTTCTTC.

The chain recombines TRBV2 with TRBJ2-7; D call uncertain. From germline, CDR1 is SNHLY and CDR2 FYNNEI. This CDR3 has 11 amino acids. The ends were cut back, 10 bases at V and 2 bases at J, with 9 bases in the middle. CDR3 region: CAMAQTYEQYF. DNA for the CDR3: TGTGCCATGGCCCAGACCTACGAGCAGTACTTC.

The V gene is TRBV9, the J gene TRBJ2-7, with TRBD2 identical over 10 bases. Per germline, CDR1 SGDLS and CDR2 YYNGEE. The J segment lost 4 bases and the V segment lost 2 bases, leaving 6 bases of the junction unmatched. The CDR3 contains 15 residues. The CDR3 nucleotides are TGTGCCAGCAGCGTCGAGGGACTAGCGAATTACGAGCAGTACTTC. Its protein product is CASSVEGLANYEQYF.

The chain carries TRBV28 and TRBJ1-1, with a tentative D call TRBD1 (5 bases). V was trimmed by 8 bases and J by 5 bases, leaving 15 bases between them. The CDR3 length is 13 residues. The germline V gene has CDR1 MDHEN and CDR2 SYDVKM. This CDR3 is CASVHGGDTEAFF. The CDR3, as DNA: TGTGCCAGCGTCCACGGGGGGGATACTGAAGCTTTCTTT.

A few counts support this clone. J is TRBJ1-1 and V is TRBV11-1; D is ambiguous. This CDR3 region has 13 residues. Germline assignment: CDR1 SGHAT and CDR2 FQDESV (reference sequence). Trimming removed 3 bases from V and 5 bases from J, with 10 bases in between. The CDR3 DNA reads as TGTGCCAGCAGCTTGGCTCTACAGACTGAAGCTTTCTTT. The encoded protein is CASSLALQTEAFF. Full variable domain (rest looked up from reference TRBV11-1 and TRBJ1-1): EAEVAQSPRYKITEKSQAVAFWCDPISGHATLYWYRQILGQGPELLVQFQDESVVDDSQLPKDRFSAERLKGVDSTLKIQPAELGDSAMYLCASSLALQTEAFFGQGTRLTVV.

The chain carries TRBV5-1 and TRBJ2-3; D is perhaps TRBD1 or TRBD2 (5 bases each). Germline V CDR1 and CDR2: SGHRS, YFSETQ. V lost 3 bases to trimming and J lost 7 bases, with 21 bases between them. The CDR3 is made up of 16 amino acids. CDR3 sequence (DNA): TGCGCCAGCAGCTCGGGACCGGGACGGGGTCAGTATACGCAGTATTTT. It is translated as CASSSGPGRGQYTQYF. The entire variable domain, with the rest obtained from reference TRBV5-1 and TRBJ2-3, is as follows: KAGVTQTPRYLIKTRGQQVTLSCSPISGHRSVSWYQQTPGQGLQFLFEYFSETQRNKGNFPGRFSGRQFSNSRSEMNVSTLELGDSALYLCASSSGPGRGQYTQYFGPGTRLTVL.

The rearrangement links TRBV13 to TRBJ2-2; 9 bases fit TRBD2. CDR3 size: 17 residues. V lost 4 bases, J lost 8 bases, and 14 bases stayed unmatched. CDR1 is PRHDT, CDR2 FYEKMQ, per germline (reference sequence). DNA for the CDR3: TGTGCCAGCAGCTCCCCGACGGGCGGGGGGGCTTCTGGGGAGCTGTTTTTT. Amino acids: CASSSPTGGGASGELFF.

CDR3 residues: CASSIGREQAGELFF. The CDR3 region has the DNA TGTGCCAGTAGTATAGGGCGGGAGCAGGCCGGGGAGCTGTTTTTT. This rearrangement joins TRBV19 to TRBJ2-2; 7 nucleotides match TRBD2. CDR1 and CDR2 from the germline V gene are LNHDA and SQIVND (reference sequence). This CDR3 comprises 15 residues. J gave up 6 bases and V 1 base, and 5 bases lay outside the gene matches.

V gene TRBV5-1 combines with J gene TRBJ2-7; D is perhaps TRBD1 or TRBD2 (5 bases each). Trimming removed 4 bases from V and 2 bases from J, with 19 bases in between. The CDR3 is 16 residues long. The germline V gene encodes CDR1 SGHRS and CDR2 YFSETQ. CDR3 nucleotides: TGCGCCAGCAGCCCGGAGAGAGGGGCCGGAACCTACGAGCAGTACTTC. It is translated as CASSPERGAGTYEQYF.

This clone showed up just a few times. The rearrangement links TRBV19 to TRBJ1-5, with unresolved D. V lost 5 bases to trimming and J lost 7 bases, with 12 bases between them. Germline V lookup: CDR1 LNHDA, CDR2 SQIVND (reference sequence). There are 13 residues in the CDR3. The CDR3 loop is CASSLDEIQPQHF. The CDR3 coding sequence is TGTGCCAGTAGTCTCGACGAAATCCAGCCCCAGCATTTT.

The chain has TRBV5-4 and TRBJ2-7, with unresolved D. V lost 0 bases and J lost 0, with 7 bases in between. The CDR3 loop spans 14 amino acids. Germline loops: CDR1 SGHNT, CDR2 YYREEE (reference sequence). CDR3 loop: CASSLDPCSYEQYF. The CDR3 bases are TGTGCCAGCAGCTTGGACCCCTGCTCCTACGAGCAGTACTTC.

The chain uses TRBV6-5 and TRBJ1-1; D possibly corresponds to TRBD1 (5 bases). Deletions cut 2 bases from V and 11 bases from J, with 15 bases between. CDR1 and CDR2 (germline): MNHEY, SVGAGI. The CDR3 totals 13 residues. The CDR3 sequence: CASSYLSRDGAFF. In DNA, the CDR3 is TGTGCCAGCAGTTACCTTTCCAGGGACGGGGCTTTCTTT.

The V and J genes are TRBV10-3 and TRBJ1-2; 7 bases fit TRBD1. CDR1 ENHRY and CDR2 SYGVKD come from the germline V gene. This CDR3 contains 14 residues. The junction had 6 bases not matched to a gene; V was cut back by 6 bases and J by 2 bases. CDR3 nucleotide sequence: TGTGCCATCAGCGGGGACAGCGAAAACTATGGCTACACCTTC. It is translated as CAISGDSENYGYTF.